A selection of T cell receptor beta chains follows, all from one sample in a study of shared clonotypes between healthy human individuals. The assay was immunoSEQ multiplex PCR, and TCRdb's table has in-frame clones only and misses some. This sample has fewer than 2.5 million clones, with 80% to 95% found just once. Source material: naive CD4+ T cells from PBMCs. Source of these receptors: a man younger than 35 in good health. Some clones in this sample may be carry-over from other donors' samples. Each CDR3 is given with its conserved first and last residue. The D gene is left open where the match is weak. Only part of the rows carry a size: once, few, many, or a class if the clone is expanded.

>TRBJ2-6|-|-|TRBV6-5
CASSPLSGANVLTF
TGTGCCAGCTCCCCCCTCTCTGGGGCCAACGTCCTGACTTTC
>TRBJ1-2|-|-|TRBV6-5
CASISPGGYTF
TGTGCCAGCATCTCCCCCGGGGGCTACACCTTC
>TRBJ1-2|-|-|TRBV7-9
CASSLEAGWGYTF
TGTGCCAGCAGCTTAGAGGCGGGTTGGGGCTACACCTTC
>TRBJ1-3|-|-|TRBV28
CASSFRGRYSGNTIYF
TGTGCCAGCAGTTTTAGGGGACGCTACTCTGGAAACACCATATATTTT
>TRBJ2-1|-|TRBD1|TRBV6-6
CASKTTGSGNEQFF
TGTGCCAGCAAGACGACAGGGTCCGGCAATGAGCAGTTCTTC
>TRBJ1-5|-|-|TRBV7-2
CASSLAREILPQHF
TGTGCCAGCAGCTTAGCGAGGGAGATACTGCCCCAGCATTTT
>TRBJ2-5|-|-|TRBV5-1
CASSLNGGTKAAQYF
TGCGCCAGCAGCTTGAACGGCGGTACCAAGGCGGCCCAGTACTTC
>TRBJ2-7|-|TRBD1|TRBV15
CATRSGQATYEQYF
TGTGCCACCAGGTCGGGACAGGCCACCTACGAGCAGTACTTC
>TRBJ1-5|-|-|TRBV4-1
CASSQGPLPGLSNQPQHF
TGCGCCAGCAGCCAAGGCCCCCTCCCAGGGTTGAGCAATCAGCCCCAGCATTTT
>TRBJ2-1|-|TRBD1|TRBV6-1
CASSAEKTGTGGRNEQFF
TGTGCCAGCAGTGCCGAGAAAACCGGGACAGGGGGCCGTAATGAGCAGTTCTTC
>TRBJ1-2|few|TRBD1|TRBV28
CASSATGYYGYTF
TGTGCCAGCAGTGCGACAGGGTACTATGGCTACACCTTC
>TRBJ1-2|-|-|TRBV27
CASSGAGNYGYTF
TGTGCCAGCTCAGGGGCGGGAAACTATGGCTACACCTTC
>TRBJ2-2|-|-|TRBV7-8
CASSPKEANTGELFF
TGTGCCAGCAGCCCTAAGGAGGCGAACACCGGGGAGCTGTTTTTT
>TRBJ1-5|-|-|TRBV7-2
CASSLTGGLQGPQHF
TGTGCCAGCAGCCTCACGGGCGGATTGCAGGGGCCCCAGCATTTT
>TRBJ1-1|-|-|TRBV18
CASSPLMGVNGEAFF
TGTGCCAGCTCACCCCTCATGGGGGTCAACGGTGAAGCTTTCTTT
>TRBJ2-3|-|TRBD1|TRBV6-6
CASSYVDRGTGDTQYF
TGTGCCAGCAGTTACGTAGACAGGGGAACAGGAGATACGCAGTATTTT
>TRBJ2-5|-|-|TRBV11-2
CASSRKPGAGQETQYF
TGTGCCAGCAGCCGCAAACCCGGGGCAGGGCAAGAGACCCAGTACTTC
>TRBJ1-4|-|-|TRBV6-1
CASNGGLGEKLFF
TGTGCCAGCAACGGGGGCTTAGGTGAAAAACTGTTTTTT
>TRBJ2-1|once|TRBD2|TRBV11-2
CASSPLEREAEFF
TGTGCCAGCAGCCCCTTGGAGCGGGAGGCGGAGTTCTTC
>TRBJ2-5|-|-|TRBV6-1
CASRGQDRSGGAQYF
TGTGCCAGCAGGGGTCAGGACAGGAGCGGAGGGGCCCAGTACTTC
>TRBJ2-2|-|-|TRBV5-1
CASSGPGTSPGELFF
TGCGCCAGCAGCGGACCCGGGACAAGCCCCGGGGAGCTGTTTTTT
>TRBJ1-1|-|-|TRBV7-9
CASSAGAPVGEAFF
TGTGCCAGCAGCGCCGGGGCGCCGGTGGGTGAAGCTTTCTTT
>TRBJ1-5|-|-|TRBV2
CASSFRGDQPQHF
TGTGCCAGCAGTTTTCGGGGCGATCAGCCCCAGCATTTT
>TRBJ2-5|-|-|TRBV6-5
CASSYSHWSETQYF
TGTGCCAGCAGTTACTCCCATTGGTCAGAGACCCAGTACTTC
>TRBJ2-1|-|-|TRBV10-3
CAISDPRRVDEQFF
TGTGCCATCAGTGATCCTAGAAGGGTGGATGAGCAGTTCTTC
>TRBJ1-4|-|-|TRBV28
CASTFRAHSTNEKLFF
TGTGCCAGCACCTTTAGGGCTCACTCAACTAATGAAAAACTGTTTTTT
>TRBJ2-3|-|-|TRBV30
CAWSRLGSTDTQYF
TGTGCCTGGAGCCGACTAGGGAGCACAGATACGCAGTATTTT
>TRBJ2-7|-|TRBD1|TRBV6-5
CASSYGRTGVSYEQYF
TGTGCCAGCAGTTACGGCCGGACAGGGGTTTCCTACGAGCAGTACTTC
>TRBJ1-1|-|-|TRBV10-3
CAISEGRNSYRTEAFF
TGTGCCATCAGTGAGGGCAGAAATTCGTATAGGACTGAAGCTTTCTTT
>TRBJ1-4|once|-|TRBV28
CASSGPFNEKLFF
TGTGCCAGCAGTGGGCCTTTTAATGAAAAACTGTTTTTT
>TRBJ1-1|-|-|TRBV6-5
CASSSLGAGDTEAFF
TGTGCCAGCAGTTCCTTAGGGGCTGGGGACACTGAAGCTTTCTTT
>TRBJ1-2|-|-|TRBV19
CASSIAPDNRGYTF
TGTGCCAGTAGTATAGCACCGGACAACCGGGGCTACACCTTC
>TRBJ2-2|-|TRBD2|TRBV4-1
CASSQTRGVAGLNTGELFF
TGCGCCAGCAGCCAAACCCGGGGGGTGGCGGGCCTGAACACCGGGGAGCTGTTTTTT